This T cell receptor (beta chain) was sequenced for a study of shared clonotypes between healthy human individuals (dated by TCRdb to the early 2020s). Concerning the study at large: The cohort included three men and a couple of women between 18 and 49 years of age. Per donor, three plates each were used for CD4 naive and CD4 memory, two for CD8 naive, and one for CD8 memory. Libraries were prepared and TCR repertoires were sequenced by different laboratories using diverse techniques, in order to increase sequencing depth and limit assay-specific biases. To estimate repertoire size and how much clonotype sharing occurs between individuals, the study deeply sequenced the blood TCR repertoires of about five healthy adults. Each donor's leukapheresis produced roughly between about 0.85 and 10 billion PBMCs. Beyond this particular receptor, the publication reports: The genetic and exposure-history diversity represented was limited by the small number of donors. Naive subsets generally had larger estimated clonotype richness than memory subsets. Only blood was sampled, and tissue TCR repertoires likely differ from those in blood. Compared with non-shared clonotypes, the clonotypes found in all four sorted-subset donors had higher generation probabilities. Rarefaction of sorted-subset datasets indicated incomplete sequencing despite the large sequencing depth. Pairwise subsampling led to the expectation that sequencing depth would affect the degree of clonotype sharing among donors. When a few donors were compared, the shared fraction of clonotypes was around 4.6% for naive CD4, less than 4% for naive CD8, 2.3% for memory CD4, and 0.3% to 0.5% for memory CD8.

For the CD8 naive samples, CD45RO-negative cells were positively selected for CCR7, yielding a CD45RA+CCR7+ population from which TemRA cells were excluded. Healthy HIV-negative adults with no recently reported acute infections or vaccinations were included as donors. All donors were Caucasian adults living in Nashville, Tennessee, USA. After blood collection by leukapheresis, PBMCs were isolated using Ficoll-Histopaque density gradient centrifugation and then cryopreserved in the vapor phase of liquid nitrogen. Analytical flow cytometry was used to check the purity and quantity of every magnetically sorted T cell population. From each sorted fraction, genomic DNA was isolated and quantified by UV absorbance on a Nanodrop 2000c. TCR CDR3 regions were amplified from genomic DNA by multiplex PCR using the deep immunoSEQ assay. Extracted genomic DNA from each cell subset was distributed evenly across all wells of several immunoSEQ 96-well plates, and each plate was treated as a replicate. For sorted subsets, each replicate PCR was loaded with roughly 200 ng genomic DNA, equivalent to some 31,000 T cell genomes. Purified libraries were measured with a Qubit 3.0 fluorometer, size-checked on a Bioanalyzer 2100, and measured again with the KAPA Library Quantification kit. A separate single-read 150-cycle Illumina NextSeq 550 flow cell was used to sequence each immunoSEQ 96-well plate. The paper's processing steps were these. Because only junctional sequences without quality scores were contained in the immunoSEQ output, filtering matching that applied to full-length reads could not be performed. Sequences were annotated with PyIR, a Python wrapper for IgBLAST v1.9, using IMGT germline references to assign V/J genes and CDR3. Reads with weak V/J assignments (E-value above 1e-6), missing CDR3, stop codons, out-of-frame junctions, or ambiguous translated residues were removed. V3J clonotypes were defined as sequences sharing an identical inferred V gene, J gene, and CDR3 amino acid sequence. Percentage overlap between repertoires was computed as shared unique clonotypes divided by the size of the smaller repertoire. Three approaches were used to assess repertoire richness: RTK rarefaction, the Chao1 estimator, and Recon v2.1 estimates of unobserved clonotypes. Generation probabilities were computed with OLGA for all TCRbeta clonotypes obtained by the gDNA method from a handful of donors. What TCRdb holds here is the immuneACCESS table cut down to in-frame rearrangements. Part of the clones is not present; checked against another copy, under half of the missing clones reflect an unresolved V gene, and the others are unexplained. V, J and clone size were drawn from that table, and D and trimming were deduced from the DNA. The sample records hundreds of thousands of clones, about 91% of which are singletons. More than 20% of the sample is held by the ten biggest clonotypes.

V is shortened by 8 bases, J by 0 bases, and the region joining them spans 10 bases. The cysteine opens and the phenylalanine closes a CDR3 of 13 amino acids. Left in the record is the CDR3 DNA by itself, 39 bases read in frame from the first base. From a lookup of the germline V gene (reference sequence), CDR1 and CDR2 are SEHNR and FQNEAQ. About this clone itself: This receptor's antigen is unknown. Base qualities were left out, and no much larger clone turns up one base away.

This receptor chain uses TRBV7-9 and TRBJ2-5, with an unclear D gene assignment. The receptor was isolated from a man aged 30-40 years in good health. Sequencing input: naive CD8+ T cells sorted from blood. According to the study, the label for this sample's cell subset or site signals: CD45RA+CCR7+. The DNA reads as follows: TGTGCCAGCGAGTCACCGTACCAAGAGACCCAGTACTTC. Translated, it reads CASESPYQETQYF.